What follows is one T cell receptor beta chain and its context. The CDR3 is 15 amino acids. The germline V and J ends were trimmed by 5 bases and 3 bases, with 17 bases remaining between them. CDR1 is MNHEY, CDR2 SVGAGI, per germline. This sample was included in a study of blood T cell repertoires in COVID-19. Study-level background: PBMCs, B-cell-depleted T cells, or T cells provided the cDNA or gDNA that made up the material.

Some clones are missing from TCRdb's copy, which holds only in-frame ones; the method was immunoSEQ multiplex PCR. The data contain about 210,000 clones, 75% to 90% of them singletons. The sequence was obtained from a woman between 40 and 50 years old with acute or convalescent COVID-19. The rearrangement joins TRBV6-5 to TRBJ2-7; TRBD2 is a possible D gene (5 bases). The sequencing sample was made of peripheral blood. Written as DNA, the CDR3 is TGTGCCAGCAGTCATCCCGGCGGGTTGGTCTACGAGCAGTACGTC. Its translation is CASSHPGGLVYEQYV.